This paragraph covers one T cell receptor beta chain sequence. What it recognizes is unknown. The sample is drawn from a study of T cells in Graves' hyperthyroidism and ophthalmopathy. Study outcomes and limitations: The model predicted ophthalmopathy a median approximately seven months before onset.

This CDR3 has 13 residues. Trimming removed 8 bases from V and 3 bases from J, with 13 bases in between. Germline V gene sequence: CDR1 WSHSY, CDR2 SAAADI. It was uncontrolled infection, other autoimmune disease, pregnancy or lactation that excluded patients. TCR beta CDR3 regions were amplified from RNA transcripts. TCR CDR3 regions were first amplified by RT-PCR with HTBI primers. TCRdb passed the multiplex PCR reads through MiXCR, listing each CDR3 protein once. The profile shows just over 550,000 distinct CDR3 sequences, around 46% of them singletons. The TCR was taken from a woman between 18 and 29 years old with Graves' hyperthyroidism. The sample taken for sequencing was peripheral blood or thyroid tissue (not recorded which). This chain uses TRBV10-2 with TRBJ1-1; D uncertain. This CDR3 reads CASLDIGDTEAFF. As DNA, the CDR3 is TGCGCCAGCCTCGACATAGGCGACACTGAAGCTTTCTTT.